This TCR beta chain derives from a study of response to subunit inactivated influenza vaccine. The study, taken as a whole, reports: The authors proposed limited new T cell recruitment per seasonal influenza vaccination.

This clonotype was found a few times. Its antigen is unknown. The V gene end was trimmed by 6 bases and the J gene end by 2 bases; junction bases not matched to a gene: 4. The CDR3 has 15 residues. One entry per CDR3 protein results from TCRdb running MiXCR on the RT-PCR reads. The sample consists of roughly 500,000 distinct CDR3 sequences, more than 15% of them appearing once. This sample comprised CD4+ T cells sorted from PBMCs, obtained less than 30 months after vaccination. The rearrangement uses TRBV12-3 or TRBV12-4 and TRBJ1-5; the match to TRBD1 covers 10 bases. The source of this sequence is a man between 45 and 75 years old who received an inactivated influenza vaccine. CDR3 loop: CASSRQGAGNQPQHF. DNA of the CDR3: TGTGCCAGCAGCCGACAGGGGGCAGGCAATCAGCCCCAGCATTTT.